This T cell receptor (beta chain) came from a study of identifying expanded T cells in peripheral blood. Whole-study findings and limits: Variance in clone template counts between approximately 2-week samples significantly increased with total template count across all healthy donors. Differentially abundant clones: about 1.1 between replicates, 16.4 at around 14 days, around 20 at four.

No infections or other immune events were documented during collection. V was shortened by 1 base and J by 5 bases, with 15 bases between the two germline ends. The CDR3 is made up of 15 amino acids. Germline V gene lookup returns CDR1 SGHTA and CDR2 FQGNSA. About this clone itself: Its antigen is currently unknown.

Some clones are missing from TCRdb's copy, which holds only in-frame ones; the method was immunoSEQ multiplex PCR. The sample comprises over 70,000 clones, 88% of which are singletons, and over 15% rests with the top ten. This chain joins TRBV7-2 and TRBJ2-7; a possible D gene is TRBD1 (6 bases). Sequences were obtained from blood. The clonotype originates from a person aged 18 to 70 in good health. The CDR3 DNA sequence: TGTGCCAGCAGCTTAGTATCCAGGGGCGTCGACGAGCAGTACTTC. This sequence encodes CASSLVSRGVDEQYF.